These T cell receptor beta chains were read from a single sample in a study of Graves' ophthalmopathy and Graves' hyperthyroidism. TCRdb itself ran the multiplex PCR reads through MiXCR, one entry per CDR3 protein. The sample holds 400,000 to 450,000 distinct CDR3 sequences, roughly 20% seen once. Sequenced: peripheral blood. These receptors were obtained from a woman aged 18-35 years with stable Graves' hyperthyroidism. CDR3s include the opening cysteine and the closing phenylalanine or tryptophan. The D gene is left open where the match is weak. A clone size is listed for some rows: how often the clone was seen (once, few, many), or a class if it is expanded.

J,V,D,size,DNA,CDR3
TRBJ2-5,TRBV29-1,TRBD2,many,TGCAGCGTGACCACTAGCGGCCGGGAGACCCAGTACTTC,CSVTTSGRETQYF
TRBJ2-2,TRBV19,TRBD2,.,TGTGCCAGTAGTCTTCGACTAGCGGGCGGGACCGGGGAGCTGTTTTTT,CASSLRLAGGTGELFF
TRBJ1-5,TRBV18,TRBD1,many,TGTGCCAGCTCGACAGGGTTTGGCCAGCCCCAGCATTTT,CASSTGFGQPQHF
TRBJ2-5,TRBV20-1,TRBD2,many,TGCAGTGCAAAGATCAGGGCTAGCGGGCCGAGGCGAGAGACCCAGTACTTC,CSAKIRASGPRRETQYF
TRBJ2-7,TRBV28,.,many,TGTGCCAGCAGTTTATTAGGGCGTGGAGAGCAGTACTTC,CASSLLGRGEQYF
TRBJ1-1,TRBV29-1,.,many,TGCAGCGTTGAGGGAGGGGAAATACGGACGAACACTGAAGCTTTCTTT,CSVEGGEIRTNTEAFF
TRBJ2-5,TRBV12-3/TRBV12-4,.,many,TGTGCCAGCAGTTTAGTTGGGAGCGGCCAAGAGACCCAGTACTTC,CASSLVGSGQETQYF
TRBJ2-2,TRBV12-3/TRBV12-4,TRBD1,many,TGTGCCAGCACCCAACCGGGACAGGGGGCGACCGGGGAGCTGTTTTTT,CASTQPGQGATGELFF
TRBJ1-1,TRBV6-1,TRBD1,many,TGTGCCAGCAGTCGAGGGGGCTACACTGAAGCTTTCTTT,CASSRGGYTEAFF
TRBJ1-2,TRBV10-3,.,.,TGTGCCATCAGTGCCCAGGGCTCCGCTGGCTACACCTTC,CAISAQGSAGYTF
TRBJ2-7,TRBV6-1,.,.,TGTGCCAGCAGTGAAGCGGATTTCTACGAGCAGTACTTC,CASSEADFYEQYF
TRBJ2-5,TRBV29-1,.,many,TGCAGCGTTTGGGGAAAATACCAAGAGACCCAGTACTTC,CSVWGKYQETQYF
TRBJ2-7,TRBV7-2,.,few,TGTGCCAGCAGGCCTACAGGGCCCTACGAGCAGTACTTC,CASRPTGPYEQYF
TRBJ2-5,TRBV20-1,.,.,TGCAGTGCTCATAGCGGATTCCAAGAGACCCAGTACTTC,CSAHSGFQETQYF
TRBJ2-7,TRBV20-1,TRBD1,many,TGCAGTGTGGAAGACAGGGTCCACTCCTACGAGCAGTACTTC,CSVEDRVHSYEQYF
TRBJ1-2,TRBV9,TRBD1,.,TGTGCCAGCAGCGTCCCCTCCGGGACAGGGACCCCCCTCCGTCCTTATGGCTACACCTTC,CASSVPSGTGTPLRPYGYTF
TRBJ2-5,TRBV6-5,TRBD1,few,TGTGCCAGCTGGACAGGGTCATCGGAGACCCAGTACTTC,CASWTGSSETQYF
TRBJ2-2,TRBV6-1,.,many,TGTGCCACCCACGTGATCGTAACCGGGGAGCTGTTTTTT,CATHVIVTGELFF
TRBJ1-1,TRBV5-4,.,many,TGTGCCAGCAGCTTGGATATACTCACGATCATGAACACTGAAGCTTTCTTT,CASSLDILTIMNTEAFF
TRBJ2-7,TRBV15,TRBD1,many,TGTGCCACCAGCAGCGGGGGCAGGGGGCGAAGTGAGCAGTACTTC,CATSSGGRGRSEQYF
TRBJ2-2,TRBV20-1,.,many,TGCAGTGTTAAGACAAGCAAGACCGGGGAGCTGTTTTTT,CSVKTSKTGELFF
TRBJ1-2,TRBV13,.,many,TGTGCCAGCAGCTCCCGACGGGGGGGCAGCTATGGCTACACCTTC,CASSSRRGGSYGYTF
TRBJ2-5,TRBV11-2,.,many,TGTGCCAGCAGCACCCAGGGTCTTAATGGTGAGACCCAGTACTTC,CASSTQGLNGETQYF
TRBJ1-2,TRBV7-2,.,many,TGTGCCAGCAGCTCCTCGCATTCCCTTGTGGGCTATGGCTACACCTTC,CASSSSHSLVGYGYTF
TRBJ2-7,TRBV7-2,.,many,TGTGCCAGCAGCTTAGGAGGGGTCTCCTACGAGCAGTACTTC,CASSLGGVSYEQYF
TRBJ1-5,TRBV6-1,TRBD1,many,TGTGCCAGCCGACAGGGATCGTTAGATCAGCCCCAGCATTTT,CASRQGSLDQPQHF
TRBJ2-1,TRBV27,TRBD2,.,TGTGCCAGCAGCCGCACTACTAGCGGGAACAATGAGCAGTTCTTC,CASSRTTSGNNEQFF
TRBJ2-7,TRBV24-1,.,many,TGTGCCACCAGTGCCGGAGGGAGTAGCAACGAGCAGTACTTC,CATSAGGSSNEQYF
TRBJ2-7,TRBV28,.,.,TGTGCCAGCAGTTCTAGATCCGAGCAGTACTTC,CASSSRSEQYF
TRBJ1-1,TRBV3-1,.,once,TGTGCCAGCAGCCAAGATCTCATGAACACTGAAGCTTTCTTT,CASSQDLMNTEAFF
TRBJ2-7,TRBV12-3/TRBV12-4,.,many,TGTGCCAGCAGTCTAACATCCGGGGGATACGAGCAGTACTTC,CASSLTSGGYEQYF
TRBJ2-7,TRBV6-1,.,.,TGTGCCAGCAGGGGGAGGAAATTGCACGAGCAGTACTTC,CASRGRKLHEQYF
TRBJ2-5,TRBV2,TRBD2,many,TGTGCCTCCTTAGCGGGGGGCGGGGAGACCCAGTACTTC,CASLAGGGETQYF
TRBJ2-7,TRBV20-1,.,.,TGCAGTGGCGGCGGTTCACCTTACGAGCAGTACTTC,CSGGGSPYEQYF
TRBJ1-2,TRBV6-1,.,.,TGTGCCAGCTCAGGGACCCTAAACTATGGCTACACCTTC,CASSGTLNYGYTF
TRBJ1-1,TRBV30,.,few,TGTGCCTGGAGCACGAAAGACAGCTGGAACACTGAAGCTTTCTTT,CAWSTKDSWNTEAFF
TRBJ2-4,TRBV28,.,many,TGTGCCAGCAGTCCCACCCGACAGGAAACCATTCAGTACTTC,CASSPTRQETIQYF
TRBJ2-7,TRBV27,.,few,TGTGCCAGCAGTTTATCTAACCGGGGGCTCGAGCAGTACTTC,CASSLSNRGLEQYF
TRBJ1-2,TRBV29-1,TRBD1,many,TGCAGCGCTACCGGGACAGGGACCTATGGCTACACCTTC,CSATGTGTYGYTF
TRBJ2-7,TRBV28,.,many,TGTGCCAGCAGTTTATATACAGCCGACTACGAGCAGTACTTC,CASSLYTADYEQYF
TRBJ2-4,TRBV6-5,.,many,TGTGCCAGCAGTTACTCAGGGAGCAACAAAAACATTCAGTACTTC,CASSYSGSNKNIQYF
TRBJ1-1,TRBV6-1,.,.,TGTGCCAGCAGTGAAGCCCGGCATCTAAAATTGAACACTGAAGCTTTCTTT,CASSEARHLKLNTEAFF
TRBJ2-7,TRBV12-3/TRBV12-4,TRBD2,.,TGTGCCAGCAGTTTGGGACTAGCGGGGCCAACCTACGAGCAGTACTTC,CASSLGLAGPTYEQYF